The clone carrying this TCR beta chain was recorded at least ten times. Its antigen is currently unknown. TCRdb processed the multiplex PCR reads anew with MiXCR; each CDR3 protein has one entry. The sample comprises approximately 250,000 distinct CDR3 sequences, less than 45% of which are singletons, and 3.6% rests with the top ten. The record originates from a study of breast tumors, draining lymph nodes, adjacent tissues. Axillary draining lymph nodes of breast cancer patients supplied the node samples. Study conclusions and caveats: Tumor repertoires ranked between lymph nodes and nontumor tissue in diversity, with V and J gene preferences. That most tumor T cells come from lymph nodes remained unproven.

The TCR was taken from a female donor with breast cancer. Some clones in this sample may be carry-over from other donors' samples. Specimen: axillary lymph node tissue.

This chain's CDR3 is CATRLSGANVLTF. CDR3 nucleotides: TGTGCCACCAGGCTATCTGGGGCCAACGTCCTGACTTTC. The V and J genes are TRBV15 and TRBJ2-6; D call uncertain. Germline values: CDR1 LNHNV, CDR2 YYDKDF (reference sequence). Trimming stripped 6 bases from V and 1 base from J, with 4 bases between. The CDR3 covers 13 residues.